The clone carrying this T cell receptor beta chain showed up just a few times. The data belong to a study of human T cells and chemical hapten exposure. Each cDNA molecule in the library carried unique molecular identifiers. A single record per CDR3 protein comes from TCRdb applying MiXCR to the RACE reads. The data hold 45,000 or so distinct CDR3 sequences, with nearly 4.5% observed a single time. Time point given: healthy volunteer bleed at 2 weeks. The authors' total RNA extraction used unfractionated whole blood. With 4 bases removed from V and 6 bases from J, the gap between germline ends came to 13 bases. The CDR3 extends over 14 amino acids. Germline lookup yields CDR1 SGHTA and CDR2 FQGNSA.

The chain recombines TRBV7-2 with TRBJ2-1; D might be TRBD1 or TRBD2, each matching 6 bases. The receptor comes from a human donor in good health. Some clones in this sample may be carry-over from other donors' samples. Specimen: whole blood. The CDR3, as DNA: TGTGCCAGCAGCTCGCGGACAGCGGGCAATGAGCAGTTCTTC. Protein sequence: CASSSRTAGNEQFF.